The 26 T cell receptor beta chains listed next were all sequenced from one sample in a study of Tregs in tolerant kidney transplant recipients. TCRdb's copy holds only in-frame clones and misses some; the assay was immunoSEQ multiplex PCR. The sample includes about 69,000 clones, 85% to 90% of them seen just once. The sequenced sample was CD4+ T cells from blood, obtained before the transplant. The origin of the receptors is a human donor who received a combined kidney and bone marrow transplant.

The V call is TRBV5-1, the J call TRBJ2-2, with 9 bases that match TRBD2. The germline gives CDR1 SGHRS, CDR2 YFSETQ. The junction had 9 bases not matched to a gene; V was cut back by 5 bases and J by 4 bases. The CDR3 extends over 16 amino acids. The CDR3 region is CASSSIAGVGTGELFF. Here the CDR3 DNA reads TGCGCCAGCAGTTCAATAGCGGGAGTCGGCACCGGGGAGCTGTTTTTT. The full variable domain, rest sourced from reference TRBV5-1 and TRBJ2-2, is KAGVTQTPRYLIKTRGQQVTLSCSPISGHRSVSWYQQTPGQGLQFLFEYFSETQRNKGNFPGRFSGRQFSNSRSEMNVSTLELGDSALYLCASSSIAGVGTGELFFGEGSRLTVL.

The chain uses TRBV2 and TRBJ2-7, with D possibly TRBD2 on 5 matching bases. V lost 6 bases and J 2 bases, leaving 17 bases between the germline ends. This CDR3 has 15 amino acids. Germline CDR1 and CDR2: SNHLY and FYNNEI. CDR3 amino acids: CASSGPGSVAYEQYF. As DNA, the CDR3 is TGTGCCAGCAGCGGGCCGGGGAGCGTGGCCTACGAGCAGTACTTC.

The rearrangement links TRBV11-2 to TRBJ2-7; 7 bases fit TRBD2. The V segment lost 0 bases and the J segment 4 bases; nucleotides outside the gene matches: 9. The CDR3 covers 16 residues. The germline gives CDR1 SGHAT, CDR2 FQNNGV. CDR3 in DNA: TGTGCCAGCAGCTTAGATCTCGCGGGAGCGGCATACGAGCAGTACTTC. Amino acids: CASSLDLAGAAYEQYF.

This clone was picked up a small number of times. The chain employs TRBV5-1 and TRBJ1-1; TRBD1 aligns across 7 bases. V shed 0 bases and J 5 bases; nucleotides not matched to a gene: 4. Germline V gene sequence: CDR1 SGHRS, CDR2 YFSETQ. The CDR3 is 14 residues long. CDR3: CASSLEQGRTEAFF. In nucleotides, the CDR3 is TGCGCCAGCAGCTTGGAACAGGGGAGGACTGAAGCTTTCTTT.

The V and J genes are TRBV19 and TRBJ2-7, with 12 nucleotides matching TRBD1. Per germline, CDR1 LNHDA and CDR2 SQIVND (reference sequence). The length of the CDR3 is 15 residues. V was pared by 7 bases and J by 2 bases, with 6 bases of the junction left unmatched. CDR3 amino acids: CASMGQGALTYEQYF. CDR3 DNA: TGTGCCAGTATGGGACAGGGGGCCCTAACCTACGAGCAGTACTTC.

The chain links TRBV2 to TRBJ2-7; 8 bases are a match to TRBD2. Trimming cost V 3 bases and J 0 bases; bases outside gene matches: 7. Germline values: CDR1 SNHLY, CDR2 FYNNEI. This CDR3 has 16 amino acids. This CDR3 is CASSDNLAGNSYEQYF. The CDR3 DNA is TGTGCCAGCAGTGACAACCTAGCGGGCAACTCCTACGAGCAGTACTTC.

This chain uses TRBV5-4 with TRBJ2-7, with 7 bases identical to TRBD2. The CDR3 sequence is 16 residues long. V lost 4 bases to trimming and J lost 4 bases; unmatched junction nucleotides: 14. The V gene's germline CDR1 is SGHNT and CDR2 YYREEE (reference sequence). CDR3 loop: CASSPKPSGLGYEQYF. The CDR3 coding sequence is TGTGCCAGCAGCCCGAAGCCTAGCGGACTAGGATACGAGCAGTACTTC.

This clone occurred once. This chain links TRBV2 with TRBJ2-7, with 9 bases matching TRBD1. The CDR3 runs to 16 residues. The J segment lost 1 base and the V segment lost 4 bases, leaving 8 bases of the junction unmatched. Germline lookup yields CDR1 SNHLY and CDR2 FYNNEI. CDR3 amino acids: CASSGGTGTGSYEQYF. The CDR3 DNA reads as TGTGCCAGCAGTGGGGGGACCGGGACAGGGTCCTACGAGCAGTACTTC.

The chain carries TRBV7-2 and TRBJ2-1; D not resolved. This CDR3 has 13 amino acids. V was pared by 0 bases and J by 4 bases, with 4 bases between. Looked up from germline, CDR1 is SGHTA and CDR2 is FQGNSA. CDR3 residues: CASSLASYNEQFF. The DNA of the CDR3 is TGTGCCAGCAGCTTAGCTTCATACAATGAGCAGTTCTTC.

This clone was observed once. The V call is TRBV5-1, the J call TRBJ2-7; TRBD1 matches 8 bases. The germline gives CDR1 SGHRS, CDR2 YFSETQ. Trimming cost V 4 bases and J 6 bases; bases outside gene matches: 6. CDR3 size: 13 residues. This CDR3 is CASSQGAEGEQYF. CDR3 DNA: TGCGCCAGCAGCCAGGGGGCAGAAGGCGAGCAGTACTTC.

A note on this clone: The same CDR3 arises from other DNA sequences in this sample as well. The CDR3 sequence: CASSPSSGYGYTF. CDR3 bases: TGTGCCAGCTCACCTAGTTCGGGGTATGGCTACACCTTC. This rearrangement joins TRBV18 to TRBJ1-2; D not certain. V gave up 3 bases and J gave up 5 bases, with 10 bases separating them. Germline CDR1 KGHSH, CDR2 LQKENI. This CDR3 has 13 amino acids.

This chain uses TRBV4-2 with TRBJ2-2; unclear D gene. CDR3 length: 17 amino acids. The V end lost 0 bases, the J end lost 7 bases, and 18 bases lay between the germline ends. The germline CDR1 and CDR2 sequences are LGHNA and YNFKEQ. CDR3 sequence (DNA): TGTGCCAGCAGCCAAGATCATGAGTTGTGGGCCCGCGGGGAGCTGTTTTTT. Residues: CASSQDHELWARGELFF.

The chain carries TRBV28 and TRBJ2-7, with D unresolved. V lost 3 bases and J 1 base, leaving 7 bases between the germline ends. This CDR3 region has 13 residues. Germline CDR1 is MDHEN and CDR2 is SYDVKM. CDR3 sequence reads: CASSLSKSYEQYF. CDR3 DNA sequence: TGTGCCAGCAGTTTGAGCAAATCCTACGAGCAGTACTTC.

V and J are TRBV11-2 and TRBJ2-1; 10 bases are shared with TRBD1. The CDR3 runs to 14 residues. Germline CDR1 is SGHAT and CDR2 is FQNNGV. Trimming at V came to 5 bases and at J to 9 bases, leaving 7 bases not matched to a gene. The CDR3 spells CASSPGQGSGEQFF. The CDR3 DNA reads TGTGCCAGCAGCCCGGGACAGGGGTCGGGTGAGCAGTTCTTC.

The V call is TRBV10-3, the J call TRBJ1-2, with a weak D call TRBD1 (5 bases). The length of the CDR3 is 12 residues. Trimming pared 6 bases from V and 2 bases from J, leaving 7 bases between. Germline-derived CDR1 and CDR2 are ENHRY and SYGVKD. CDR3 residues: CAISRENYGYTF. CDR3 nucleotides: TGTGCCATCAGCAGGGAAAACTATGGCTACACCTTC.

The chain recombines TRBV5-4 with TRBJ2-7; perhaps TRBD2 as D (6 bases). CDR3 size: 15 residues. Germline CDR1 reads SGHNT; CDR2 reads YYREEE (reference sequence). V lost 2 bases and J lost 5, with 17 bases in between. CDR3 region: CASSFHVLGGDEQYF. The CDR3 DNA reads TGTGCCAGCAGCTTTCACGTACTCGGGGGAGACGAGCAGTACTTC.

V usage is TRBV7-2 and J usage is TRBJ1-2; TRBD1 matches at 7 bases. This CDR3 is 16 amino acids long. From germline, CDR1 is SGHTA and CDR2 FQGNSA. The V gene end was trimmed by 2 bases and the J gene end by 6 bases; junction bases not matched to a gene: 12. As DNA, the CDR3 is TGTGCCAGCAGCTTAAGGAGGGGGCTAGGTTACCATGGCTACACCTTC. Translating gives CASSLRRGLGYHGYTF.

The chain recombines TRBV5-1 with TRBJ2-7, with D possibly matching TRBD1 (6 bases). The length of the CDR3 is 12 residues. Per germline, CDR1 SGHRS and CDR2 YFSETQ. V was shortened by 8 bases and J by 2 bases, with 11 bases between the two germline ends. This chain's CDR3 is CASSPGAYEQYF. The CDR3 DNA follows: TGCGCCAGTAGTCCAGGGGCCTACGAGCAGTACTTC.

This clone appeared a single time. This rearrangement joins TRBV25-1 to TRBJ2-1; 9 bases fit TRBD1. Looked up from germline, CDR1 is MGHDK and CDR2 is SYGVNS. The CDR3 length is 15 residues. V trimming: 3 bases; J trimming: 10 bases; junction bases outside the gene matches: 10. CDR3: CASSDPGQGVGEQFF. In DNA form, the CDR3 reads TGTGCCAGCAGTGACCCGGGACAGGGTGTTGGGGAGCAGTTCTTC.

V and J are TRBV28 and TRBJ1-5, with 7 positions matching TRBD1. Germline CDR1 MDHEN, CDR2 SYDVKM. CDR3 length: 13 residues. The trim removed 5 bases at V and 11 bases at J, leaving 9 bases unmatched. The CDR3 sequence: CASSEQGNIAQHF. As DNA, the CDR3 is TGTGCCAGCAGTGAACAGGGGAACATTGCCCAGCATTTT.

This clone was counted a single time. The V gene is TRBV19, the J gene TRBJ2-7; TRBD1 aligns across 8 bases. Losses at the gene ends were 9 bases for V and 2 bases for J; bases not matched to a gene: 12. Looked up from germline, CDR1 is LNHDA and CDR2 is SQIVND (reference sequence). The CDR3 runs 15 residues. The CDR3 DNA is TGTGCCAGCACTAGCAACAGGGGGGAGCCCTACGAGCAGTACTTC. Its protein product is CASTSNRGEPYEQYF.

The chain combines TRBV2 with TRBJ1-5, with D possibly TRBD1 on 5 matching bases. The CDR3 sequence is 14 residues long. Germline assignment: CDR1 SNHLY and CDR2 FYNNEI. The germline V and J ends were trimmed by 7 bases and 4 bases, with 14 bases remaining between them. CDR3 DNA: TGTGCCAGCACAGCCGGAGGGGAAAATCAGCCCCAGCATTTT. Its translation: CASTAGGENQPQHF.

The V gene is TRBV18, the J gene TRBJ2-2; TRBD2 is a possible D gene (5 bases). Germline V CDR1 and CDR2: KGHSH, LQKENI. CDR3 length: 14 amino acids. V was clipped by 4 bases and J by 8 bases, with 14 bases between them. For the CDR3, the DNA is TGTGCCAGCTCACGGAACGAGGGATCTGGGGAGCTGTTTTTT. This gives the protein CASSRNEGSGELFF.

The rearrangement joins TRBV6-6 to TRBJ2-7, with TRBD2 matching 10 bases. The CDR3 is 14 amino acids. Trimming took 2 bases from V and 11 from J; bases not matched to a gene: 9. Germline V gene lookup returns CDR1 MNHNY and CDR2 SVGAGI (reference sequence). CDR3 sequence (DNA): TGTGCCAGCAGTTACGAAGCGGGAGGGCCTTCTAAGTACTTC. Protein: CASSYEAGGPSKYF.

V is TRBV6-5 and J is TRBJ1-4; no clear D gene. The CDR3 spans 15 residues. The V end lost 2 bases, the J end lost 5 bases, and 12 bases lay between the germline ends. CDR1 and CDR2 (germline): MNHEY, SVGAGI. The CDR3 nucleotides are TGTGCCAGCAGTTACGACGGAGGACGGAATGAAAAACTGTTTTTT. This codes for CASSYDGGRNEKLFF.

This clone was observed a handful of times. The V and J genes are TRBV5-1 and TRBJ2-1, with 9 bases lining up with TRBD2. Germline-derived CDR1 and CDR2 are SGHRS and YFSETQ. V lost 6 bases, J lost 8 bases, and 9 bases stayed unmatched. The CDR3 covers 14 residues. This CDR3 is CASNPSGNHDEQFF. CDR3 coding DNA: TGCGCCAGCAATCCTAGCGGGAATCACGATGAGCAGTTCTTC. The variable domain in full, completed from reference TRBV5-1 and TRBJ2-1, reads KAGVTQTPRYLIKTRGQQVTLSCSPISGHRSVSWYQQTPGQGLQFLFEYFSETQRNKGNFPGRFSGRQFSNSRSEMNVSTLELGDSALYLCASNPSGNHDEQFFGPGTRLTVL.